This TCR beta chain appears in the sequencing data of a study of neurological immune-mediated disorders. General study findings and limits: One related-CDR3 cluster, found by phylogenetic grouping, held repertoires of 18 of 34 multiple sclerosis patients and is a possible signature.

TCRdb recomputed calls from the 5' RACE reads with MiXCR, one row per CDR3 protein. The sample lists 71,000 or so distinct CDR3 sequences, roughly 4.7% occurring once. CDR3 size: 14 residues. Unmatched junction bases numbered 3, after V lost 0 bases and J lost 4 bases. Germline assignment: CDR1 SGDLS and CDR2 YYNGEE. This clonotype showed up many times. Its antigen is not identified. The J gene is TRBJ2-7, the V gene TRBV9, with 8 bases that match TRBD2. Sequenced: PBMCs. This TCR came from a young woman with multiple sclerosis. CDR3: CASSVATSGYEQYV. The CDR3 DNA sequence: TGTGCCAGCAGCGTAGCTACTAGCGGATACGAGCAGTACGTC.